This TCR beta chain comes out of a study of T-cell memory formation after mild COVID-19. TCR alpha and TCR beta cDNA libraries with sample barcodes and UMIs came from 5'RACE using constant-segment primers. One entry per CDR3 protein, called by TCRdb with MiXCR from the 5' RACE reads. The table lists hundreds of thousands of distinct CDR3 sequences, about an eighth of them singletons. This clonotype was recorded at least ten times. Specimen: PBMCs or a T cell subset sorted from them (not recorded which). This clonotype was sampled from a man younger than 35 who had mild COVID-19 (a few samples of this study predate the infection). Cell type and time point are not known.

Here the CDR3 reads CASRVGVSEAFF. The CDR3 DNA sequence: TGTGCCAGTAGGGTCGGAGTCTCTGAAGCTTTCTTT. The chain couples TRBV19 to TRBJ1-1; unclear D gene. CDR1 LNHDA and CDR2 SQIVND come from the germline V gene (reference sequence). The CDR3 has 12 residues. V was clipped by 6 bases and J by 6 bases, with 11 bases between them.